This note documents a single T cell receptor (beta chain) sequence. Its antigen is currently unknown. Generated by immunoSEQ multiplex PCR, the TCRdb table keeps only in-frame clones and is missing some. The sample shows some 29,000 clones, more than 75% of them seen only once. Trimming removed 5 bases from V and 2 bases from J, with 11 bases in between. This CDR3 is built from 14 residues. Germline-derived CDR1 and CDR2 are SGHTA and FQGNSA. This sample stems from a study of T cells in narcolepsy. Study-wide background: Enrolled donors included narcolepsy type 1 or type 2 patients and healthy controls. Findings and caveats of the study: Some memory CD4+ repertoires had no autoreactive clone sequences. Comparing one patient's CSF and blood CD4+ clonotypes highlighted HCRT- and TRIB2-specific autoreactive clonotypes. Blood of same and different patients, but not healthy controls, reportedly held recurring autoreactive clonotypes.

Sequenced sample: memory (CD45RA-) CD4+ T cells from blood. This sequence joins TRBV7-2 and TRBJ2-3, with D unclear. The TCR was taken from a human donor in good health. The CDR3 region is CASSPIKNTDTQYF. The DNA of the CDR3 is TGTGCCAGCAGCCCTATTAAGAACACAGATACGCAGTATTTT.